A single sample gave rise to the 20 T cell receptor beta chains below, sequenced in a study of blood T cell repertoires in COVID-19. Some clones are missing from TCRdb's copy, which holds only in-frame ones; the method was immunoSEQ multiplex PCR. The sample yields 250,000 to 350,000 clones, 70% to 90% seen once. Sequenced material: peripheral blood. The receptors come from a woman in her sixties or seventies with acute or convalescent COVID-19.

The CDR3 spells CASSVAPHEQFF. CDR3 nucleotide sequence: TGTGCCAGCAGCGTAGCTCCCCATGAGCAGTTCTTC. The chain joins TRBV9 to TRBJ2-1, with no clear D. The CDR3 consists of 12 residues. Germline values: CDR1 SGDLS, CDR2 YYNGEE. Trimming took 0 bases from V and 8 from J, leaving 6 bases between them.

The chain links TRBV28 to TRBJ2-3; weak D call: TRBD2 (5 bases). Between the trimmed V and J ends, which lost 6 bases and 9 bases, there was a span of 13 bases. Germline V gives CDR1 MDHEN, CDR2 SYDVKM. The length of the CDR3 is 12 residues. The CDR3 reads CASRTPGITQYF. CDR3 coding DNA: TGTGCCAGCAGAACCCCCGGGATCACGCAGTATTTT. Together with reference TRBV28 and TRBJ2-3, the CDR3 gives the full variable domain: DVKVTQSSRYLVKRTGEKVFLECVQDMDHENMFWYRQDPGLGLRLIYFSYDVKMKEKGDIPEGYSVSREKKERFSLILESASTNQTSMYLCASRTPGITQYFGPGTRLTVL.

The genes are TRBV28 and TRBJ1-2, with a tentative D call TRBD1 (6 bases). V was pared by 7 bases and J by 4 bases, with 13 bases between. Germline V gene sequence: CDR1 MDHEN, CDR2 SYDVKM. The CDR3 totals 13 residues. The CDR3 protein is CASTQGPIYGYTF. CDR3 sequence (DNA): TGTGCCAGCACTCAGGGGCCAATCTATGGCTACACCTTC.

J is TRBJ1-5 and V is TRBV7-3, with D perhaps matching TRBD1 (5 bases). V was shortened by 6 bases and J by 1 base, with 10 bases between the two germline ends. The CDR3 length is 14 residues. Germline V lookup: CDR1 SGHTA, CDR2 FQGTGA. CDR3 in amino acids: CASSPRGSNQPQHF. For the CDR3, the DNA is TGTGCCAGCAGTCCCCGGGGGAGCAATCAGCCCCAGCATTTT. Supplemented by reference TRBV7-3 and TRBJ1-5, the full variable domain reads GAGVSQTPSNKVTEKGKYVELRCDPISGHTALYWYRQSLGQGPEFLIYFQGTGAADDSGLPNDRFFAVRPEGSVSTLKIQRTERGDSAVYLCASSPRGSNQPQHFGDGTRLSIL.

This sequence joins TRBV19 and TRBJ2-7; the D gene is possibly TRBD1 (6 bases). The CDR3 is made up of 13 amino acids. Trimming pared 5 bases from V and 12 bases from J, leaving 20 bases between. CDR1 and CDR2 from the germline V gene are LNHDA and SQIVND (reference sequence). In DNA, the CDR3 is TGTGCCAGTAGTCCCAACGGACAGAGTTTAGCGTACTTC. Protein: CASSPNGQSLAYF.

The rearrangement links TRBV7-2 to TRBJ1-2; a weak D match, TRBD1 (6 bases). Trimming cost V 6 bases and J 0 bases, with 23 bases left between them. CDR1 is SGHTA, CDR2 FQGNSA, per germline. This CDR3 is built from 18 residues. CDR3 DNA sequence: TGTGCCAGCAGGGGAGGGGGGGCCGACCACCAATCTAACTATGGCTACACCTTC. It yields the protein CASRGGGADHQSNYGYTF.

The chain carries TRBV4-3 and TRBJ1-4, with 7 bases aligning to TRBD1. V lost 6 bases and J lost 0; bases outside the gene matches: 7. Germline V gene sequence: CDR1 LGHNA, CDR2 YSLEER. The CDR3 is 16 residues long. The CDR3 loop is CASRRDRIATNEKLFF. The CDR3 coding sequence is TGCGCCAGCAGGAGGGACAGAATCGCAACTAATGAAAAACTGTTTTTT.

The rearrangement joins TRBV28 to TRBJ1-5; 7 nucleotides line up with TRBD1. The CDR3 has 14 residues. Germline lookup yields CDR1 MDHEN and CDR2 SYDVKM. After removal of 6 bases from V and 6 bases from J, the junction contained 8 bases not matched to a gene. CDR3 bases: TGTGCCAGCAGCCCACAGGGGATAGGTCAGCCCCAGCATTTT. Amino acids: CASSPQGIGQPQHF.

The chain has TRBV12-3 or TRBV12-4 and TRBJ1-5; 9 bases align to TRBD1. CDR3 size: 13 residues. With V trimmed by 10 bases and J by 4 bases, 5 bases remained unmatched. CDR3 nucleotides: TGTGCCACAACAGGGGGCCGGAATCAGCCCCAGCATTTT. This codes for CATTGGRNQPQHF.

The chain combines TRBV27 with TRBJ2-3; TRBD1 matches 11 bases. V gave up 4 bases and J gave up 0 bases; unmatched junction bases: 0. The CDR3 is made up of 15 amino acids. Germline CDR1 is MNHEY and CDR2 is SMNVEV (reference sequence). The CDR3 loop reads CASSWDRGSTDTQYF. The CDR3 nucleotides are TGTGCCAGCAGTTGGGACAGGGGGAGCACAGATACGCAGTATTTT.

The J gene is TRBJ1-3, the V gene TRBV6-1; D unclear. Germline V lookup: CDR1 MNHNS, CDR2 SASEGT. Deletions cut 3 bases from V and 4 bases from J, with 10 bases between. This CDR3 has 14 amino acids. The CDR3 is CASSDPFSGNTIYF. DNA for the CDR3: TGTGCCAGCAGTGACCCCTTTTCCGGAAACACCATATATTTT.

V usage is TRBV28 and J usage is TRBJ2-7; possibly TRBD2 for D (5 bases). The CDR3 loop spans 12 amino acids. V was cut by 0 bases and J by 6 bases, with 6 bases left in between. Looked up from germline, CDR1 is MDHEN and CDR2 is SYDVKM. The CDR3 region is CASSLWAGEQYF. CDR3 bases: TGTGCCAGCAGTTTATGGGCGGGCGAGCAGTACTTC.

The V gene is TRBV12-3 or TRBV12-4, the J gene TRBJ2-1; TRBD2 matches at 8 bases. Trimming took 5 bases from V and 6 from J; bases not matched to a gene: 3. CDR3 length equals 13 residues. CDR3 sequence: CASSPGGRNEQFF. CDR3 bases: TGTGCCAGCAGTCCGGGAGGGCGCAATGAGCAGTTCTTC.

This sequence joins TRBV10-2 and TRBJ2-3, with TRBD1 matching 7 bases. There are 13 residues in the CDR3. V was pared by 6 bases and J by 2 bases, with 2 bases of the junction left unmatched. In germline, CDR1 is WSHSY, CDR2 SAAADI. DNA for the CDR3: TGCGCCAGCAGGGACAGGAACACAGATACGCAGTATTTT. Translation gives CASRDRNTDTQYF.

The chain couples TRBV5-1 to TRBJ2-1, with D perhaps TRBD2 (5 bases). CDR1 is SGHRS and CDR2 is YFSETQ in the germline V gene. Deletions cut 0 bases from V and 6 bases from J, with 10 bases between. This CDR3 has 14 residues. In DNA, the CDR3 is TGCGCCAGCAGCTTGGTGGCTGGGAGCAATGAGCAGTTCTTC. As protein: CASSLVAGSNEQFF.

The chain is built from TRBV6-1 and TRBJ2-4, with D possibly TRBD1 on 6 matching bases. The CDR3 runs to 18 residues. Trimming removed 1 base from V and 5 bases from J, with 21 bases in between. Germline V gene lookup returns CDR1 MNHNS and CDR2 SASEGT. Here the CDR3 reads CASSEVGGSGGVENIQYF. The CDR3 DNA is TGTGCCAGCAGTGAAGTCGGCGGTAGTGGGGGCGTCGAAAACATTCAGTACTTC.

The chain joins TRBV6-5 to TRBJ2-7; TRBD1 agrees at 9 bases. The CDR3 contains 14 residues. The V segment lost 6 bases and the J segment 2 bases; nucleotides outside the gene matches: 5. The germline V gene encodes CDR1 MNHEY and CDR2 SVGAGI. The CDR3: CASSRDRVTYEQYF. The CDR3 DNA is TGTGCCAGCAGCCGGGACAGGGTCACCTACGAGCAGTACTTC.

This chain's CDR3 is CASSGLGTGANQPQHF. Written as DNA, the CDR3 is TGTGCCAGCAGTGGATTGGGGACAGGGGCGAATCAGCCCCAGCATTTT. The chain combines TRBV6-1 with TRBJ1-5, with 10 bases that match TRBD1. The CDR3 sequence is 16 residues long. The germline V gene has CDR1 MNHNS and CDR2 SASEGT. Trimming cost V 4 bases and J 4 bases; bases outside gene matches: 7.

The V and J genes are TRBV3-1 (or the pseudogene TRBV3-2) and TRBJ2-1; D ambiguous. This CDR3 has 14 amino acids. The germline CDR1 and CDR2 sequences are LGHDT and YNNKEL (reference sequence). Trimming left V 1 base short and J 12 bases short, with 16 bases between. CDR3 DNA sequence: TGTGCCAGCAGCCAAGTCGGCAGGTTTAAAGTGCAGTTCTTC. Its protein is CASSQVGRFKVQFF.

This rearrangement joins TRBV7-2 to TRBJ1-2, with D uncertain. V was clipped by 1 base and J by 4 bases, with 10 bases between them. The length of the CDR3 is 14 residues. Germline V gene sequence: CDR1 SGHTA, CDR2 FQGNSA. The CDR3 here is CASSLDSKPYGYTF. Here the CDR3 DNA reads TGTGCCAGCAGCTTAGACTCCAAACCCTATGGCTACACCTTC.